This TCR beta chain was recorded in a study of T cell responses to AZD1222 COVID-19 vaccine. Turning to the study itself: Pooled together were second doses at about 4 or about 12 weeks. Study observations and caveats: It should be noted that donors were predominantly white British and more often female, and clonal diversity was possibly underestimated. With dominance at 160-218 and 743-854, vaccine-associated CD4 TCRs spanned spike.

Repertoires were generated with immunoSEQ multiplex PCR, while TCRdb's copy carries only in-frame clones and drops some. The table lists some 100,000 clones, 90% of them singletons. Worth noting for this clone: Antigen specificity is unknown. Other nucleotide sequences from this sample produce the same CDR3.

CDR1 is MDHEN, CDR2 SYDVKM, per germline. The CDR3 contains 13 residues. The V gene lost 3 bases and the J gene lost 4 bases, with 9 bases spanning the gap. The sequence came from an adult in good health. The V call is TRBV28, the J call TRBJ1-2; D remains ambiguous. This specimen was peripheral blood, taken on day 0 of AZD1222 vaccination. CDR3 nucleotides: TGTGCCAGCAGTTTGGCGGGTGGCTATGGCTACACCTTC. This sequence encodes CASSLAGGYGYTF.